This T cell receptor (beta chain) was captured by sequencing in a study of blood T cells in healthy people across ages. Background on the study: The capture of about one barcoded beta molecule per two T cells was achieved by template switching.

This clonotype showed up just a few times. Its antigen is not known. Together with a sample-barcoded 5' primer, a J-beta primer mix was included in a second PCR lasting roughly 7 to 11 cycles. Tagging of each cDNA molecule was performed by a template-switch adaptor with 12 random nucleotides. TCRdb reanalysed the 5' RACE reads using MiXCR and keeps one entry per CDR3 protein. The data show some 1,500,000 distinct CDR3 sequences, with 40% to 45% seen just once and about 4% held by the top ten. Study conclusions and caveats: Significant beta diversity loss was already apparent by age about 42, declining roughly linearly.

Losses at the gene ends were 7 bases for V and 0 bases for J; bases not matched to a gene: 8. This CDR3 spans 16 amino acids. Germline V gives CDR1 MNHEY, CDR2 SVGAGI. The specimen was blood. The chain couples TRBV6-5 to TRBJ2-3; TRBD2 aligns across 9 bases. The source is a woman aged 18-30 years in good health. This chain's CDR3 is CASKLLLAGSTDTQYF. The CDR3 nucleotides are TGTGCCAGCAAGCTCCTCCTAGCGGGAAGCACAGATACGCAGTATTTT.